This paragraph covers one T cell receptor beta chain sequence. Its antigen is unknown. There are no base qualities to consult, and no much larger clone falls within one base. The source of the sample is a study of blood T cell repertoires in COVID-19 (TCRdb year 2020). For context, the study as a whole: The collaborator samples originated in the United States, Italy and Spain and spanned the acute and convalescent phases of COVID-19. Nearly every sample came with metadata listing a de-identified subject ID, COVID-19 status, age in years and sex. The samples were drawn from the first 160 participants of the ongoing ImmuneRACE study and from more than 1,000 subjects provided by 6 global collaborators. Deeply sampled blood TCRbeta repertoires from subjects exposed to, actively infected with, or recovered from COVID-19 were included in the dataset. The repertoires were made available in a free public database intended to serve as a resource for research on the immune response to SARS-CoV-2. The material from the prospective study consisted of cDNA or gDNA derived from T cells, B-cell-depleted T cells, or PBMCs. Where available, HLA class I and class II types were obtained from metadata supplied by the sample provider rather than from assay-based typing. Findings and caveats that apply to the study as a whole: Clinical and demographic metadata were provided uncurated, with the amount varying by source and participant.

TCRbeta CDR3 regions were amplified from genomic DNA by means of the immunoSEQ Assay, a bias-controlled multiplex PCR. From the authors' description of their analysis: The number of nucleated cells in each sample was estimated by amplification of reference gene primers within the assay. To quantify the absolute abundance of each unique TCRbeta CDR3 rearrangement, sequence reads were collapsed and filtered. For each sample, productive Simpson clonality was calculated by taking the square root of Simpson's diversity index across productive rearrangements. TCRdb mirrors the immuneACCESS table, restricted to in-frame sequences. Some clones are absent from its copies; in checked studies, under half trace to an unresolved V gene, and the reason for the others is unknown. V and J calls and clone size follow that table, whereas D and trimming were derived from the DNA. For this sample there are roughly 88,000 clones; around nine tenths appear just once. The ten top clones hold around 4% of the sample.

Measured from the cysteine to the phenylalanine, the CDR3 is 12 residues long. CDR3 DNA is the only sequence kept; it has 36 bases, read in frame from the first base. From a lookup of the germline V gene, CDR1 and CDR2 are KGHSH and LQKENI. The V and J ends are trimmed by 2 bases and 6 bases, leaving 8 bases between them. Collaborating institutions collected whole blood in K2EDTA tubes following their own protocols. Collaborator samples were shipped for TCRbeta analysis as frozen whole blood, isolated PBMCs, or DNA extracted from either sample type. The receptor's source is a woman between 45 and 65 years old in a cohort sampled during active COVID-19. The chain was built from TRBV18 and TRBJ2-7, with the D gene not confidently named. The specimen sequenced was peripheral blood. The DNA sequence is as follows: TGTGCCAGCTCACCAGGCATCGCCGAGCAGTACTTC. It encodes CASSPGIAEQYF.